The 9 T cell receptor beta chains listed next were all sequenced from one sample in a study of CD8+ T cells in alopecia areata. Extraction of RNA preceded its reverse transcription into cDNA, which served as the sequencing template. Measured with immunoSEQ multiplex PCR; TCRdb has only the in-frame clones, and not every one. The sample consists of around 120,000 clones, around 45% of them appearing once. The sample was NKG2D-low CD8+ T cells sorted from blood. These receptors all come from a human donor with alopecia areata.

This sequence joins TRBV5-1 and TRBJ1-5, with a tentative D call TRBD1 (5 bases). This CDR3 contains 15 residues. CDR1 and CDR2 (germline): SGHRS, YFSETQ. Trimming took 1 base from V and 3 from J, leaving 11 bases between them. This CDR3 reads CASSLYPGVNQPQHF. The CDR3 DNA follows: TGCGCCAGCAGCTTGTATCCGGGGGTCAATCAGCCCCAGCATTTT.

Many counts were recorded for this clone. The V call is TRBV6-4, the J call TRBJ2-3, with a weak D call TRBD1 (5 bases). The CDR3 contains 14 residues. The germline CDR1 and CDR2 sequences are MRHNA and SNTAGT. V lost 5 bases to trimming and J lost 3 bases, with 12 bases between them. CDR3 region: CASSPQGETDTQYF. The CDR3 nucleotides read TGTGCCAGCAGTCCCCAGGGCGAAACAGATACGCAGTATTTT.

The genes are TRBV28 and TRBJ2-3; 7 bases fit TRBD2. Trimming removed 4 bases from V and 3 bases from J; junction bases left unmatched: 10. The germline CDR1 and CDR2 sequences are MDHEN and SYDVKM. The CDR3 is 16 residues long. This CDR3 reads CASSSPAGEGTDTQYF. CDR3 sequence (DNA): TGTGCCAGCAGTTCCCCGGCGGGAGAGGGGACAGATACGCAGTATTTT.

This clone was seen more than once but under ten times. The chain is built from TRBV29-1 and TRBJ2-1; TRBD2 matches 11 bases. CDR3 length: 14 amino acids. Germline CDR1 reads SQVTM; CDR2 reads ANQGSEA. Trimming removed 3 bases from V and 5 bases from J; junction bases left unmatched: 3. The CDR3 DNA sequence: TGCAGCGTTGAGACTAGCGGGACCCACAATGAGCAGTTCTTC. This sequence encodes CSVETSGTHNEQFF.

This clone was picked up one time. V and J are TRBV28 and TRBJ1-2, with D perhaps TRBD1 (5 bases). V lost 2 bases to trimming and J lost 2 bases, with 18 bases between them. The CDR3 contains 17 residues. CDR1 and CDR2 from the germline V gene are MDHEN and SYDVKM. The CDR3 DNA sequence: TGTGCCAGCAGTTTAACAGGCGCGGGGATGGGAAACTATGGCTACACCTTC. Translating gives CASSLTGAGMGNYGYTF.

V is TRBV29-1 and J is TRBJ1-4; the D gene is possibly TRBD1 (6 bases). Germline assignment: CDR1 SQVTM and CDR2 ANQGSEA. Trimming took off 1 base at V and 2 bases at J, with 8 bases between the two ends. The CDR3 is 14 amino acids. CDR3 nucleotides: TGCAGCGTTGAAGGGACAGACACTAATGAAAAACTGTTTTTT. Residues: CSVEGTDTNEKLFF.

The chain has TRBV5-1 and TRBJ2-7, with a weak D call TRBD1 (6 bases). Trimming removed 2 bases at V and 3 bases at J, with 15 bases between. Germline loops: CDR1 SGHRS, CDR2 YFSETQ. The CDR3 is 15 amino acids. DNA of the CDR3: TGCGCCAGCAGCTTATCCGGGACAAGCTTCTACGAGCAGTACTTC. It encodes CASSLSGTSFYEQYF.

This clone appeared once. CDR3 sequence (DNA): TGCGCCAGCAGCCTTACCGTTTTGGAGACCCAGTACTTC. It specifies CASSLTVLETQYF. V and J are TRBV4-3 and TRBJ2-5, with no clear D. Trimming took 4 bases from V and 5 from J, leaving 11 bases between them. Germline CDR1 and CDR2: LGHNA and YSLEER. CDR3 length: 13 amino acids.

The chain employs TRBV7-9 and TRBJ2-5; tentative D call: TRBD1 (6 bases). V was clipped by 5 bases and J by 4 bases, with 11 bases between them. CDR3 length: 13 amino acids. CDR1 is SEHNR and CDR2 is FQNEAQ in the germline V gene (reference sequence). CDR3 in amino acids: CASSRGQLETQYF. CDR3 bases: TGTGCCAGCAGCCGTGGACAGCTAGAGACCCAGTACTTC.